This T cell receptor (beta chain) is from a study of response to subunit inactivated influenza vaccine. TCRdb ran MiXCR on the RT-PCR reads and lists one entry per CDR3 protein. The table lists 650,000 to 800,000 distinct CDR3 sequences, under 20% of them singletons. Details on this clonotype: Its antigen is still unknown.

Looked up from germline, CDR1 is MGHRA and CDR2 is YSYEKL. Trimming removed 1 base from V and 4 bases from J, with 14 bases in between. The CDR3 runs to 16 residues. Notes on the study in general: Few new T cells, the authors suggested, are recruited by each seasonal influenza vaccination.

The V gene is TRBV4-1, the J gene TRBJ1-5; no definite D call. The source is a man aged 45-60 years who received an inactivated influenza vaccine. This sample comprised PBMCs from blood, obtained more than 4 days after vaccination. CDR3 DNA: TGCGCCAGCAGCCAAGTCGAGCGGACGGGAAATCAGCCCCAGCATTTT. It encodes CASSQVERTGNQPQHF.